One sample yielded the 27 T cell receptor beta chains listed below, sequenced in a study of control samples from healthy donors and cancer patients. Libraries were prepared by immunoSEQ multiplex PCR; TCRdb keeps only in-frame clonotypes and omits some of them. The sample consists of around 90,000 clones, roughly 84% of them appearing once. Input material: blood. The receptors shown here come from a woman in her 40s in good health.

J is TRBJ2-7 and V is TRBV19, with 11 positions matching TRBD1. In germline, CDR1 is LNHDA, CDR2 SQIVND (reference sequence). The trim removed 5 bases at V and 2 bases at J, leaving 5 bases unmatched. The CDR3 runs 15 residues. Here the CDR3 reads CASSGGTGGPYEQYF. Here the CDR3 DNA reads TGTGCCAGTAGTGGTGGGACAGGGGGACCCTACGAGCAGTACTTC.

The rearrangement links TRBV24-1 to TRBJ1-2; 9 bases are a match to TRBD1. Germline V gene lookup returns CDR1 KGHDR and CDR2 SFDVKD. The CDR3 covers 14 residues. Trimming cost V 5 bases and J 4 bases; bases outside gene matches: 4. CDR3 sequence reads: CATSARDRVYGYTF. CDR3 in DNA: TGTGCCACCAGTGCCCGGGACAGGGTCTATGGCTACACCTTC.

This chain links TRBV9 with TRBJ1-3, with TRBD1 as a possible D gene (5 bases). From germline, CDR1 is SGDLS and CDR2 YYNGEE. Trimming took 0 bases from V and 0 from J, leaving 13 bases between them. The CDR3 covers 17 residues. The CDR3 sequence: CASSVAGTATSGNTIYF. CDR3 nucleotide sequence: TGTGCCAGCAGCGTAGCGGGGACCGCGACCTCTGGAAACACCATATATTTT.

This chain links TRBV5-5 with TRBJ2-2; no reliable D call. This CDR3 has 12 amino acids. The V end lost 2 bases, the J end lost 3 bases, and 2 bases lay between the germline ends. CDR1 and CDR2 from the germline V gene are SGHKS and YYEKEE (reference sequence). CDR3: CASSFYTGELFF. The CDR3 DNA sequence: TGTGCCAGCAGCTTTTACACCGGGGAGCTGTTTTTT.

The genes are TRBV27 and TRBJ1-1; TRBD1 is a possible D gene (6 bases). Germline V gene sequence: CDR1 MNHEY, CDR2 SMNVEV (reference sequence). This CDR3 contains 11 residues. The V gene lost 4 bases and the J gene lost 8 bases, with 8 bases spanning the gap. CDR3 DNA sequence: TGTGCCAGCAGTTCTGGGACAGAAGCTTTCTTT. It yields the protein CASSSGTEAFF.

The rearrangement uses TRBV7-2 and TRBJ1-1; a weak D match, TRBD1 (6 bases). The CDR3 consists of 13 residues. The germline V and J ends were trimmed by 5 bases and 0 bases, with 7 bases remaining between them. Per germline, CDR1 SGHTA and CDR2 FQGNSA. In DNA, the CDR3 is TGTGCCAGCAGCCGGGACATGAACACTGAAGCTTTCTTT. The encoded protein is CASSRDMNTEAFF.

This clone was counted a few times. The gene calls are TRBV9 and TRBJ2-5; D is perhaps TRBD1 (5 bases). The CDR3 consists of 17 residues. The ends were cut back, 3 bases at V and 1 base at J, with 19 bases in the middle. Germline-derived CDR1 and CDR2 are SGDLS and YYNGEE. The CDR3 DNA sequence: TGTGCCAGCAGCGCAGACCTCAGGGTACGACCCCAAGAGACCCAGTACTTC. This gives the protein CASSADLRVRPQETQYF.

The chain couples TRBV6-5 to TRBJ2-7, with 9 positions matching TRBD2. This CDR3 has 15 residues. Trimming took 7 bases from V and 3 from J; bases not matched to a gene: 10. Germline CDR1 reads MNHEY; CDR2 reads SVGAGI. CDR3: CASTLSGGYGYEQYF. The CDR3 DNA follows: TGTGCCAGCACCTTGAGCGGGGGGTACGGCTACGAGCAGTACTTC.

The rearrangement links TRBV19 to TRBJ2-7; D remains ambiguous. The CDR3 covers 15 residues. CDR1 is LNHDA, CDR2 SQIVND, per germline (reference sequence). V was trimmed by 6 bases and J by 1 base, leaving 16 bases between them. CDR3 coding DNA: TGTGCCAGTAGAGGCGTTGAAGGTGGTTCCTACGAGCAGTACTTC. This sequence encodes CASRGVEGGSYEQYF.

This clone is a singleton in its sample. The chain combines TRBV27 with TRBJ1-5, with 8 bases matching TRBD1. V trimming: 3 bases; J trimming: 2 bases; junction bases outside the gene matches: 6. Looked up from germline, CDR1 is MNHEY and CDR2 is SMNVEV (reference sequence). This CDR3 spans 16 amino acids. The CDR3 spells CASSLSTGQGNQPQHF. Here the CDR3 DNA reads TGTGCCAGCAGTTTGTCTACGGGACAGGGCAATCAGCCCCAGCATTTT.

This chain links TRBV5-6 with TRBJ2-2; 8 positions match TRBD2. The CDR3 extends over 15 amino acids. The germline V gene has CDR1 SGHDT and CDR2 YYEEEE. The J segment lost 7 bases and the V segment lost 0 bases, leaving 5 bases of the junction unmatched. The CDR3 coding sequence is TGTGCCAGCAGCTTGGCAGGACTAGCTAGCGGGGAGCTGTTTTTT. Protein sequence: CASSLAGLASGELFF. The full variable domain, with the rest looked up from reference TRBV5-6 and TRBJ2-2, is DAGVTQSPTHLIKTRGQQVTLRCSPKSGHDTVSWYQQALGQGPQFIFQYYEEEERQRGNFPDRFSGHQFPNYSSELNVNALLLGDSALYLCASSLAGLASGELFFGEGSRLTVL.

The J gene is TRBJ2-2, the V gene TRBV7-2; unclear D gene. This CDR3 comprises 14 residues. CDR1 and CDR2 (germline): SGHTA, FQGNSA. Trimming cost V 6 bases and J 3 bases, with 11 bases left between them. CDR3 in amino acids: CASSPSPYTGELFF. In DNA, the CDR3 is TGTGCCAGCAGTCCTAGTCCGTACACCGGGGAGCTGTTTTTT.

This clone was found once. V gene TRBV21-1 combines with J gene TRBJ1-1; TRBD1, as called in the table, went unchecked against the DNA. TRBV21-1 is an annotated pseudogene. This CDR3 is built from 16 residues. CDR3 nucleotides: TGTGCCAGCAGCAAAGTACCTTCCAGGGCAAGGACTGAAGCTTTCTTT. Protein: CASSKVPSRARTEAFF.

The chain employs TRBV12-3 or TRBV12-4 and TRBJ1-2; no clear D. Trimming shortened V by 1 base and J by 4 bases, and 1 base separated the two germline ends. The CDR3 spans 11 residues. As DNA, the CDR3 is TGTGCCAGCAGTTTAGGCTATGGCTACACCTTC. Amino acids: CASSLGYGYTF.

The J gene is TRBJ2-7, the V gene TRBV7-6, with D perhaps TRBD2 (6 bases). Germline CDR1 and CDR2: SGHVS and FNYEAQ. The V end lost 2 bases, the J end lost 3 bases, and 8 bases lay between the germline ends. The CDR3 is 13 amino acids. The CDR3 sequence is CASSLSSDYEQYF. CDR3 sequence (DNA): TGTGCCAGCAGCTTATCTAGCGACTACGAGCAGTACTTC.

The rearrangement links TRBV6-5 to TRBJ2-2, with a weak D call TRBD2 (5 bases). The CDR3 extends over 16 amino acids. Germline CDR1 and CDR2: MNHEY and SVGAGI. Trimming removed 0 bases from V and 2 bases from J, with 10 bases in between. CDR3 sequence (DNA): TGTGCCAGCAGTTACTCGGGGTCGGGAAACACCGGGGAGCTGTTTTTT. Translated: CASSYSGSGNTGELFF.

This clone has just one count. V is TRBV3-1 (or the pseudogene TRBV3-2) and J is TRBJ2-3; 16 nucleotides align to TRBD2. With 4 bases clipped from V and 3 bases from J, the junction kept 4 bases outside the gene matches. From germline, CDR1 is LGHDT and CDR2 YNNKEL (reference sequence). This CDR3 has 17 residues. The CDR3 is CASSLGTSGGGTDTQYF. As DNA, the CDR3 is TGTGCCAGCAGCCTTGGGACTAGCGGGGGGGGTACAGATACGCAGTATTTT.

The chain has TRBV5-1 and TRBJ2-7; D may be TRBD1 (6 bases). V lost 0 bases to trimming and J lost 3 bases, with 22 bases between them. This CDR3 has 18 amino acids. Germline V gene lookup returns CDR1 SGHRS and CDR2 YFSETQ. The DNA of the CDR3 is TGCGCCAGCAGCTTGGGCTGGGTGGGGCAGGGGAATCTCTACGAGCAGTACTTC. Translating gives CASSLGWVGQGNLYEQYF.

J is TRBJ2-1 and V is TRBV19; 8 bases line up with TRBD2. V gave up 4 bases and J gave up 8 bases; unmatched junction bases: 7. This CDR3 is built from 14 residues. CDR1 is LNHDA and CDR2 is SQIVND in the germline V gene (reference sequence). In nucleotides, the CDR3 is TGTGCCAGTAGTAGCCCGGGGGGGCCATATGAGCAGTTCTTC. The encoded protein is CASSSPGGPYEQFF.

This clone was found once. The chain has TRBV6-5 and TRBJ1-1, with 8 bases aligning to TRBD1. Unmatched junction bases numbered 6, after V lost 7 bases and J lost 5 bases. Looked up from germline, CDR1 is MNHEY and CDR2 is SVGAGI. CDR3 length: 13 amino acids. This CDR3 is CASIDQGATEAFF. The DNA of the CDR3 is TGTGCCAGCATCGACCAGGGGGCGACTGAAGCTTTCTTT.

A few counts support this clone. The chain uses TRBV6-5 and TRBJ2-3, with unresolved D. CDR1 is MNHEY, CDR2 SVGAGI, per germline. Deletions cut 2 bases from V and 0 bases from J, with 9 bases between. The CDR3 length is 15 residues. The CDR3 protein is CASSYGSTSTDTQYF. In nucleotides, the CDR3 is TGTGCCAGCAGTTACGGTAGCACTAGCACAGATACGCAGTATTTT.

CDR3 sequence reads: CASSLAGNTNQPQHF. In nucleotides, the CDR3 is TGTGCCAGCAGCTTAGCAGGGAATACCAATCAGCCCCAGCATTTT. The chain uses TRBV7-2 and TRBJ1-5; D call uncertain. The V and J ends lost 0 bases and 3 bases respectively, with 9 bases between them. In germline, CDR1 is SGHTA, CDR2 FQGNSA. The CDR3 consists of 15 residues.

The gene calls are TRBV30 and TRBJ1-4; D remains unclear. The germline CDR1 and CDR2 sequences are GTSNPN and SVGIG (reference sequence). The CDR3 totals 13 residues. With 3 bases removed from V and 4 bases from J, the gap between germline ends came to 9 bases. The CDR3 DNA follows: TGTGCCTGGAGCCCAGCCATTAATGAAAAACTGTTTTTT. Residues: CAWSPAINEKLFF. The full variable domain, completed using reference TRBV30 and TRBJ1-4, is SQTIHQWPATLVQPVGSPLSLECTVEGTSNPNLYWYRQAAGRGLQLLFYSVGIGQISSEVPQNLSASRPQDRQFILSSKKLLLSDSGFYLCAWSPAINEKLFFGSGTQLSVL.

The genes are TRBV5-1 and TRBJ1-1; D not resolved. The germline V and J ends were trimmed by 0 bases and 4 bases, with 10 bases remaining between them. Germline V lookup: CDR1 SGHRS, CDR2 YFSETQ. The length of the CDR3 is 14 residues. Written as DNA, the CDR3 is TGCGCCAGCAGCTTGGGGTGGGCGGCCACTGAAGCTTTCTTT. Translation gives CASSLGWAATEAFF.

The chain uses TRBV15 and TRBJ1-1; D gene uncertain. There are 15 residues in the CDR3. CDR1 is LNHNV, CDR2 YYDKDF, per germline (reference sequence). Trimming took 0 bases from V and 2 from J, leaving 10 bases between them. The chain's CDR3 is CATSRDLGSNTEAFF. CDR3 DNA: TGTGCCACCAGCAGAGATCTGGGTAGCAACACTGAAGCTTTCTTT.

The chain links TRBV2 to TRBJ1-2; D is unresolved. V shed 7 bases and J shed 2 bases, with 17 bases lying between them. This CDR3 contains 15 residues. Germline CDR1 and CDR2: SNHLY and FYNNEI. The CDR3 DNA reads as TGTGCCAGCAACCCTGGAGTCCTGAAGAACTATGGCTACACCTTC. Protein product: CASNPGVLKNYGYTF.

CDR3 in amino acids: CASSYSTGADTQYF. CDR3 sequence (DNA): TGTGCCAGCAGTTACTCGACGGGGGCAGATACGCAGTATTTT. The V and J genes are TRBV6-5 and TRBJ2-3, with a tentative D call TRBD2 (6 bases). CDR1 MNHEY and CDR2 SVGAGI come from the germline V gene. Deletions cut 0 bases from V and 4 bases from J, with 8 bases between. The CDR3 extends over 14 amino acids.